One sample yielded the 5 T cell receptor beta chains listed below, sequenced in a study of T cell changes during pregnancy in multiple sclerosis. Using immunoSEQ multiplex PCR, the repertoire was profiled, and TCRdb retains in-frame clones only, with some absent. Of some 64,000 clones listed, 70% to 90% are singletons. This sample comprised peripheral blood, obtained in the first trimester of pregnancy. Receptor source: a female donor in good health, enrolled as a control in a pregnancy study.

This chain uses TRBV11-1 with TRBJ2-7; no firm D call. Germline V gene data show CDR1 as SGHAT and CDR2 as FQDESV (reference sequence). The CDR3 has 13 residues. V shed 7 bases and J shed 3 bases, with 13 bases lying between them. CDR3 bases: TGTGCCAGCACCCCCGACTCCCGCTACGAGCAGTACTTC. Protein sequence: CASTPDSRYEQYF. Complete variable domain (other parts from reference TRBV11-1 and TRBJ2-7): EAEVAQSPRYKITEKSQAVAFWCDPISGHATLYWYRQILGQGPELLVQFQDESVVDDSQLPKDRFSAERLKGVDSTLKIQPAELGDSAMYLCASTPDSRYEQYFGPGTRLTVT.

The V call is TRBV30, the J call TRBJ1-6; weak D call: TRBD1 (6 bases). The CDR3 sequence is 15 residues long. Germline V gives CDR1 GTSNPN, CDR2 SVGIG (reference sequence). V lost 4 bases to trimming and J lost 3 bases, with 13 bases between them. CDR3 in DNA: TGTGCCTGGATTGGGGGGGGCCTCTATAATTCACCCCTCCACTTT. As protein: CAWIGGGLYNSPLHF.

The chain combines TRBV7-2 with TRBJ2-1, with 12 bases that match TRBD1. Germline V lookup: CDR1 SGHTA, CDR2 FQGNSA. CDR3 size: 16 residues. J lost 6 bases, V lost 5 bases, and 8 bases had no gene match. The CDR3 protein is CASSPPGGQGANEQFF. DNA of the CDR3: TGTGCCAGCAGCCCGCCCGGGGGACAGGGGGCCAATGAGCAGTTCTTC.

The V gene is TRBV11-2, the J gene TRBJ1-6, with 9 positions matching TRBD1. Germline loops: CDR1 SGHAT, CDR2 FQNNGV. This CDR3 is 18 amino acids long. After removal of 0 bases from V and 2 bases from J, the junction contained 5 bases not matched to a gene. The CDR3 spells CASSLEDRGAPYNSPLHF. CDR3 nucleotides: TGTGCCAGCAGCTTAGAAGACAGGGGGGCCCCCTATAATTCACCCCTCCACTTT.

The chain has TRBV19 and TRBJ1-5; 9 bases are shared with TRBD1. Losses at the gene ends were 6 bases for V and 1 base for J; bases not matched to a gene: 7. CDR1 and CDR2 (germline): LNHDA, SQIVND (reference sequence). CDR3 length: 16 amino acids. CDR3 coding DNA: TGTGCCAGTAGCCCACAGGGGGCTGGGAGCAATCAGCCCCAGCATTTT. Amino acids: CASSPQGAGSNQPQHF.